These 29 T cell receptor beta chains were sequenced from one sample in a study of CD8 T cells in Susac syndrome (dated by TCRdb to between 2018 and 2020). The library was generated by the immunoSEQ multiplex PCR assay. RNA was extracted using the RNeasy kit, and roughly 0.45 to 1 microgram was reverse transcribed with random hexamers. TCRdb cleaned the public reads at Q25 with fastp, built clones with MiXCR and kept in-frame beta chains. Each entry is one CDR3 protein sequence, shown with its most common DNA and genes. The table for this sample lists about 120,000 distinct CDR3 sequences; around 94% of them were counted only once. The ten largest clones represent around 0.2% of the sample. Sequenced sample: CD8+ T cells from PBMCs. These receptors were taken from a human donor with Susac syndrome.

The V gene is TRBV6-6, the J gene TRBJ1-6, with 7 positions matching TRBD1. V lost 6 bases to trimming and J lost 13 bases; unmatched junction nucleotides: 15. The CDR3 loop spans 15 amino acids. Germline V gene sequence: CDR1 MNHNY, CDR2 SVGAGI (reference sequence). The CDR3 DNA reads as TGTGCCAGCAGCCCCTCCGGGACAGTCCATCCCCCCCTCCACTTT. Translation gives CASSPSGTVHPPLHF.

The chain carries TRBV9 and TRBJ1-1, with a weak D call TRBD1 (5 bases). CDR1 and CDR2 from the germline V gene are SGDLS and YYNGEE. CDR3 length equals 13 residues. The V end was cut by 8 bases, the J end by 3 bases, with 14 bases between. CDR3 DNA: TGTGCCAGGCATGGGGACGTGTACACTGAAGCTTTCTTT. Protein product: CARHGDVYTEAFF.

The CDR3, as DNA: TGTGCCAGCAGCGTGATACAGGGGAACACTGAAGCTTTCTTT. Residues: CASSVIQGNTEAFF. The chain has TRBV9 and TRBJ1-1, with D possibly being TRBD1 (6 bases). V shed 2 bases and J shed 1 base, with 9 bases lying between them. This CDR3 region has 14 residues. The V gene's germline CDR1 is SGDLS and CDR2 YYNGEE. The whole variable domain, filled in from reference TRBV9 and TRBJ1-1, reads DSGVTQTPKHLITATGQRVTLRCSPRSGDLSVYWYQQSLDQGLQFLIQYYNGEERAKGNILERFSAQQFPDLHSELNLSSLELGDSALYFCASSVIQGNTEAFFGQGTRLTVV.

The chain's CDR3 is CASSSGGGTQNIQYF. The DNA of the CDR3 is TGTGCCAGCAGCTCAGGGGGCGGGACCCAAAACATTCAGTACTTC. This chain joins TRBV7-9 and TRBJ2-4; TRBD1 matches at 8 bases. Germline assignment: CDR1 SEHNR and CDR2 FQNEAQ (reference sequence). CDR3 length: 15 residues. V was clipped by 4 bases and J by 5 bases; unmatched bases: 7.

The chain combines TRBV9 with TRBJ2-1, with 15 positions matching TRBD2. The CDR3 has 18 residues. Germline lookup yields CDR1 SGDLS and CDR2 YYNGEE. The V segment lost 4 bases and the J segment 4 bases; nucleotides outside the gene matches: 9. The CDR3 DNA reads as TGTGCCAGCAGCCCAGGACTAGCGGGAGGGCCGGGTTACAATGAGCAGTTCTTC. This sequence encodes CASSPGLAGGPGYNEQFF.

This chain joins TRBV29-1 and TRBJ1-1; no reliable D call. The germline CDR1 and CDR2 sequences are SQVTM and ANQGSEA. The CDR3 covers 12 residues. V was clipped by 6 bases and J by 1 base, with 9 bases between them. The CDR3 spells CSVDTTNTEAFF. The CDR3 bases are TGCAGCGTAGACACGACGAACACTGAAGCTTTCTTT. Full variable domain (rest looked up from reference TRBV29-1 and TRBJ1-1): SAVISQKPSRDICQRGTSLTIQCQVDSQVTMMFWYRQQPGQSLTLIATANQGSEATYESGFVIDKFPISRPNLTFSTLTVSNMSPEDSSIYLCSVDTTNTEAFFGQGTRLTVV.

The chain carries TRBV7-9 and TRBJ2-3, with a tentative D call TRBD2 (6 bases). The germline V gene has CDR1 SEHNR and CDR2 FQNEAQ (reference sequence). V was trimmed by 1 base and J by 5 bases, leaving 10 bases between them. The CDR3 extends over 14 amino acids. The chain's CDR3 is CASSLVLEGDTQYF. CDR3 DNA: TGTGCCAGCAGCTTAGTGTTGGAGGGAGATACGCAGTATTTT.

The rearrangement joins TRBV20-1 to TRBJ2-5, with D tentatively TRBD1 or TRBD2 (5 bases each). V dropped 6 bases and J dropped 1 base, with 15 bases sitting between them. CDR3 length: 14 amino acids. CDR1 is DFQATT, CDR2 SNEGSKA, per germline (reference sequence). The CDR3 DNA sequence: TGCAGTGCCCTTAAAGGGGACGGCCAAGAGACCCAGTACTTC. Protein: CSALKGDGQETQYF.

This clonotype appeared once. The chain recombines TRBV30 with TRBJ2-7; 10 nucleotides match TRBD2. The CDR3 runs to 14 residues. Trimming removed 2 bases from V and 2 bases from J; junction bases left unmatched: 3. The germline CDR1 and CDR2 sequences are GTSNPN and SVGIG (reference sequence). In DNA, the CDR3 is TGTGCCTGGAGTCTAGCGGGGGCGACCTACGAGCAGTACTTC. This gives the protein CAWSLAGATYEQYF.

This clonotype is a singleton in its sample. The DNA for the CDR3 is TGTGCCAGCTCACCACTCGGGACGGAATTGAGCTCCTATAATTCACCCCTCCACTTT. Translating it yields CASSPLGTELSSYNSPLHF. The chain is built from TRBV18 and TRBJ1-6; the D gene is possibly TRBD1 (5 bases). This CDR3 has 19 amino acids. With 1 base removed from V and 0 bases from J, the gap between germline ends came to 16 bases. Germline V gene data show CDR1 as KGHSH and CDR2 as LQKENI.

This chain uses TRBV6-6 with TRBJ1-5; a weak D match, TRBD1 (6 bases). The CDR3 totals 14 residues. The ends were cut back, 4 bases at V and 7 bases at J, with 14 bases in the middle. Germline lookup yields CDR1 MNHNY and CDR2 SVGAGI (reference sequence). CDR3 nucleotides: TGTGCCAGCAGTTCACCGGGGGCGGGCCAGCCCCAGCATTTT. Its protein is CASSSPGAGQPQHF.

This chain uses TRBV4-3 with TRBJ1-1; D gene unclear. Germline CDR1 and CDR2: LGHNA and YSLEER. The CDR3 contains 14 residues. The V gene lost 0 bases and the J gene lost 4 bases, with 9 bases spanning the gap. For the CDR3, the DNA is TGCGCCAGCAGCCAAGAGGCCGGGATCACTGAAGCTTTCTTT. Its translation is CASSQEAGITEAFF.

The genes are TRBV7-9 and TRBJ2-2; possibly TRBD1 for D (5 bases). Trimming cost V 10 bases and J 0 bases, with 12 bases left between them. This CDR3 has 14 amino acids. The germline V gene has CDR1 SEHNR and CDR2 FQNEAQ (reference sequence). This CDR3 is CATIWTTNTGELFF. CDR3 bases: TGTGCCACCATTTGGACAACGAACACCGGGGAGCTGTTTTTT.

The chain employs TRBV12-3 or TRBV12-4 and TRBJ2-7; D remains unclear. This CDR3 has 14 residues. V shed 1 base and J shed 3 bases, with 10 bases lying between them. As DNA, the CDR3 is TGTGCCAGCAGTTTAGTAGGGTTGCTCTACGAGCAGTACTTC. Translation: CASSLVGLLYEQYF.

This chain connects TRBV4-1 to TRBJ2-7; D gene ambiguous. In germline, CDR1 is MGHRA, CDR2 YSYEKL. This CDR3 spans 14 amino acids. V lost 0 bases, J lost 6 bases, and 12 bases lay in between. In DNA, the CDR3 is TGCGCCAGCAGCCAAGAGGTCACTCTCCCCGAGCAGTACTTC. The encoded protein is CASSQEVTLPEQYF.

The rearrangement joins TRBV27 to TRBJ2-2, with D uncertain. Germline V gene data show CDR1 as MNHEY and CDR2 as SMNVEV (reference sequence). The CDR3 totals 15 residues. V gave up 2 bases and J gave up 0 bases, with 7 bases separating them. The DNA for the CDR3 is TGTGCCAGCAGTTTAAACGGACCGAACACCGGGGAGCTGTTTTTT. Protein product: CASSLNGPNTGELFF.

The V gene is TRBV20-1, the J gene TRBJ2-7; D is perhaps TRBD1 (5 bases). The germline gives CDR1 DFQATT, CDR2 SNEGSKA (reference sequence). V shed 3 bases and J shed 3 bases, with 9 bases lying between them. There are 12 residues in the CDR3. The CDR3 spells CSASLGDYEQYF. Here the CDR3 DNA reads TGCAGTGCTAGTTTAGGGGACTACGAGCAGTACTTC.

This sequence joins TRBV30 and TRBJ2-3, with 7 bases aligning to TRBD2. Trimming cost V 0 bases and J 2 bases; bases outside gene matches: 8. The CDR3 spans 16 residues. Per germline, CDR1 GTSNPN and CDR2 SVGIG (reference sequence). CDR3 amino acids: CAWSVLGLAATDTQYF. CDR3 in DNA: TGTGCCTGGAGTGTACTAGGGCTAGCGGCCACAGATACGCAGTATTTT.

About this clonotype itself: The junction does not match germline at one end; this may be a read error. The chain links TRBV6-2 or TRBV6-3 to TRBJ2-6; 8 bases align to TRBD1. There are 16 residues in the CDR3. Germline CDR1 MNHEY, CDR2 SVGEGT. The CDR3 DNA follows: TGTGCCAGCAGTAACTCAGGGGGCGACGGGGCCAACGTCCTGACTTTC. Its protein is CASSNSGGDGANVLTF.

The chain is built from TRBV9 and TRBJ1-5; D is ambiguous. CDR1 SGDLS and CDR2 YYNGEE come from the germline V gene. With 3 bases removed from V and 2 bases from J, the gap between germline ends came to 15 bases. The CDR3 extends over 16 amino acids. This CDR3 reads CASSAGSALGNQPQHF. The CDR3 nucleotides are TGTGCCAGCAGCGCCGGGTCGGCGCTCGGCAATCAGCCCCAGCATTTT.

The chain has TRBV3-1 and TRBJ1-1; D not certain. CDR1 and CDR2 (germline): LGHDT, YNNKEL (reference sequence). The V gene lost 0 bases and the J gene lost 1 base, with 12 bases spanning the gap. The CDR3 runs to 16 residues. The CDR3 spells CASSQDLIGRNTEAFF. CDR3 nucleotide sequence: TGTGCCAGCAGCCAAGATCTTATAGGGAGGAACACTGAAGCTTTCTTT. Full variable domain (outside the CDR3, taken from reference TRBV3-1 and TRBJ1-1): DTAVSQTPKYLVTQMGNDKSIKCEQNLGHDTMYWYKQDSKKFLKIMFSYNNKELIINETVPNRFSPKSPDKAHLNLHINSLELGDSAVYFCASSQDLIGRNTEAFFGQGTRLTVV.

The chain joins TRBV5-6 to TRBJ2-5; 7 bases map to TRBD2. The germline CDR1 and CDR2 sequences are SGHDT and YYEEEE. The length of the CDR3 is 15 residues. V trimming: 2 bases; J trimming: 7 bases; junction bases outside the gene matches: 11. This CDR3 reads CASSFGLAAPPTQYF. Here the CDR3 DNA reads TGTGCCAGCAGCTTTGGGCTAGCGGCGCCACCGACCCAGTACTTC.

This clonotype was counted once. The V and J genes are TRBV27 and TRBJ2-3; tentatively, D is TRBD2 (6 bases). With 3 bases removed from V and 5 bases from J, the gap between germline ends came to 15 bases. Germline V gives CDR1 MNHEY, CDR2 SMNVEV (reference sequence). This CDR3 spans 15 amino acids. CDR3 sequence: CASSFGAGIGDTQYF. The CDR3 DNA reads as TGTGCCAGCAGTTTCGGCGCGGGGATCGGAGATACGCAGTATTTT.

This chain joins TRBV4-1 and TRBJ1-1; unclear D gene. The V gene lost 6 bases and the J gene lost 1 base, with 9 bases spanning the gap. The CDR3 length is 13 residues. Germline loops: CDR1 MGHRA, CDR2 YSYEKL. CDR3 nucleotides: TGCGCCAGCAGACTTGGGTCGAACACTGAAGCTTTCTTT. It is translated as CASRLGSNTEAFF.

This chain uses TRBV5-1 with TRBJ1-2; TRBD1 matches at 7 bases. V dropped 3 bases and J dropped 2; count of bases not matched to a gene: 4. Per germline, CDR1 SGHRS and CDR2 YFSETQ. This CDR3 has 14 residues. CDR3 bases: TGCGCCAGCAGCTCCAGGGGGAAGAACTATGGCTACACCTTC. This codes for CASSSRGKNYGYTF.

The chain is built from TRBV9 and TRBJ2-7; 7 bases line up with TRBD1. The V gene end was trimmed by 0 bases and the J gene end by 3 bases; junction bases not matched to a gene: 6. CDR1 and CDR2 from the germline V gene are SGDLS and YYNGEE. The CDR3 spans 15 residues. The chain's CDR3 is CASSVGGQPNYEQYF. For the CDR3, the DNA is TGTGCCAGCAGCGTAGGGGGACAGCCGAACTACGAGCAGTACTTC.

The chain joins TRBV12-5 to TRBJ1-1; D unclear. The V end lost 4 bases, the J end lost 12 bases, and 12 bases lay between the germline ends. The V gene's germline CDR1 is LGHNT and CDR2 FRNRAP. This CDR3 region has 11 residues. The chain's CDR3 is CASGSLPETFF. The CDR3 DNA is TGTGCTAGTGGTTCACTGCCGGAAACTTTCTTT.

This chain joins TRBV11-2 and TRBJ2-1; 8 bases are shared with TRBD2. There are 16 residues in the CDR3. Trimming cost V 5 bases and J 9 bases; bases outside gene matches: 15. The V gene's germline CDR1 is SGHAT and CDR2 FQNNGV. The CDR3 DNA reads TGTGCCAGCAGCGAAAGTTTTACCGGACTAGCTGGTGAGCAGTTCTTC. It specifies CASSESFTGLAGEQFF. Based on the CDR3 plus reference TRBV11-2 and TRBJ2-1, the full variable domain is EAGVAQSPRYKIIEKRQSVAFWCNPISGHATLYWYQQILGQGPKLLIQFQNNGVVDDSQLPKDRFSAERLKGVDSTLKIQPAKLEDSAVYLCASSESFTGLAGEQFFGPGTRLTVL.

The rearrangement links TRBV5-4 to TRBJ1-2; D is uncertain. Per the germline V gene, CDR1 is SGHNT and CDR2 is YYREEE (reference sequence). V was pared by 5 bases and J by 0 bases, with 8 bases between. This CDR3 is built from 13 residues. The CDR3 sequence is CASRPGTNYGYTF. CDR3 bases: TGTGCCAGCAGGCCCGGGACTAACTATGGCTACACCTTC.